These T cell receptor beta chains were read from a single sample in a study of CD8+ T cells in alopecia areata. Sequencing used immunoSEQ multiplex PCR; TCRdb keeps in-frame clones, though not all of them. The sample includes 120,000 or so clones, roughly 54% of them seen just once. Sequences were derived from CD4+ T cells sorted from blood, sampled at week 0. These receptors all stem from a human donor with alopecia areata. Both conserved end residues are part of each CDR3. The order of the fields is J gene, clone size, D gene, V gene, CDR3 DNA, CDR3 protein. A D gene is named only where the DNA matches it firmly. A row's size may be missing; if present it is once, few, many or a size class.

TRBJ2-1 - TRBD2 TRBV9 TGTGCCAGCAGCGAAGCGGGGGCCTACTGGGGTGAGCAGTTCTTC CASSEAGAYWGEQFF
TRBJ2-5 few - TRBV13 TGTGCCAGCAGCCTAACCCAAGAGACCCAGTACTTC CASSLTQETQYF
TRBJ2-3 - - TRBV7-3 TGTGCCAGCAGCTTACTGGTCACAGATACGCAGTATTTT CASSLLVTDTQYF
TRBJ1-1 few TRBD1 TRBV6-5 TGTGCCAGCAGTAAATGGACAGGGAACACTGAAGCTTTCTTT CASSKWTGNTEAFF
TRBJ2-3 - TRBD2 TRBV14 TGTGCCAGCAGCCAAGCGACGGGACTAGCGAACGACCCTAGCACAGATACGCAGTATTTT CASSQATGLANDPSTDTQYF
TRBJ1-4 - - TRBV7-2 TGCGCCAGCAGCCAGGCAGCTAATGAAAAACTGTTTTTT CASSQAANEKLFF
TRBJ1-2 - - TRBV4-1 TGCGCCAGCAGCCAAGAAGAGGGAACGGGCTATGGATACACCTTC CASSQEEGTGYGYTF
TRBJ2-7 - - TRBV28 TGTGCCAGCAGTTATTGGGTTGGTCACGAGCAGTACTTC CASSYWVGHEQYF
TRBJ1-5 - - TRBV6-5 TGTGCCAGCAGTTACTCGAGTCAGGGCAATCAGCCCCAGCATTTT CASSYSSQGNQPQHF
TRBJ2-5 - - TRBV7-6 TGTGCCAGCAGCCCAGAACGGCCTGGAACCCAGTACTTC CASSPERPGTQYF
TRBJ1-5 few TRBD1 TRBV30 TGTGCCTGGGACTCCGGACAGGGAGGCAATCAGCCCCAGCATTTT CAWDSGQGGNQPQHF
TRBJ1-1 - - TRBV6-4 TGTGCCAGCAGTGACTTTAGGAACACTGAAGCTTTCTTT CASSDFRNTEAFF
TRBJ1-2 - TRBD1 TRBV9 TGTGCCAGCAGCGGGCCGGGACAGGGGGCGGGTGGCTACACCTTC CASSGPGQGAGGYTF
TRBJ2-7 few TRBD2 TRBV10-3 TGTGCCATCAGTGAACTAGCGGGGCCCTACGAGCAGTACTTC CAISELAGPYEQYF
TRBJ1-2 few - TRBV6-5 TGTGCCAGCAGTTCCCAAGGGGACTCCTATGGCTACACCTTC CASSSQGDSYGYTF
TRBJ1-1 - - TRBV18 TGTGCCAGCTCACCTGCATTACCGGGTTGGGCTTTCTTT CASSPALPGWAFF
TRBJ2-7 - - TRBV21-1 TGTGCCAGCAGAATAGGACTAGTACACGTGTTAGACGAGCAGTACTTC CASRIGLVHVLDEQYF
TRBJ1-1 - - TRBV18 TGTGCCAGCTCACCCTCGGGTATCAGGAACACTGAAGCTTTCTTT CASSPSGIRNTEAFF
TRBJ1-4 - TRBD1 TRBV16 TGTGCCAGCAGCCAATCGCGGGACAGGGGAGCTAATGAAAAACTGTTTTTT CASSQSRDRGANEKLFF
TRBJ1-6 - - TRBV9 TGTGCCAGCAGCCTAGCCGGGGGGAACTCACCCCTCCACTTT CASSLAGGNSPLHF
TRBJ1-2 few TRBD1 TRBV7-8 TGTGCCAGCAGCTTATCCAGGACAGGCGGACTCTACACCTTC CASSLSRTGGLYTF
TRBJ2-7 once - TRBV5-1 TGCGCCAGCAGTTATGGCTTACTAGCCGAAGCCTACGAGCAGTACTTC CASSYGLLAEAYEQYF
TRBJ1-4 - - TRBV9 TGTGCCAGCAGCGTAGGGGTTGGGGAAAAACTGTTTTTT CASSVGVGEKLFF
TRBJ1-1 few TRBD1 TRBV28 TGTGCCAGCAGTAAAGGACAGGGGAGAACTGAAGCTTTCTTT CASSKGQGRTEAFF
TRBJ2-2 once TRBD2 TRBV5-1 TGCGCCAGCAGCCACCGTAGACTAGCGGGAGTATACACCGGGGAGCTGTTTTTT CASSHRRLAGVYTGELFF
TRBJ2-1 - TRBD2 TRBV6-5 TGTGCCAGCAGTCTAGCGGGATCCTACAATGAGCAGTTCTTC CASSLAGSYNEQFF
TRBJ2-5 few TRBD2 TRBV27 TGTGCCAGCAGTCGTAGCGGGAGGGGAGAGACCCAGTACTTC CASSRSGRGETQYF
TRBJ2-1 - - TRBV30 TGTGCCTGGAGCAGACAGGATGAGCAGTTCTTC CAWSRQDEQFF
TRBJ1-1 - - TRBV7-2 TGTGCCAGCAGCTTAGTTTCTCAGAACACTGAAGCTTTCTTT CASSLVSQNTEAFF
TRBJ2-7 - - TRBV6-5 TGTGCCAGCAGCCTTACGCCAGCTTACTCCTACGAGCAGTACTTC CASSLTPAYSYEQYF
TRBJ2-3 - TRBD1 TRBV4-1 TGCGCCAGCAGCCAAGATGGACAGGGCTACACAGATACGCAGTATTTT CASSQDGQGYTDTQYF
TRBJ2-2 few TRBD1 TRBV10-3 TGTGCCATCAGGAGACTACCGACAGGGCTTAACACCGGGGAGCTGTTTTTT CAIRRLPTGLNTGELFF
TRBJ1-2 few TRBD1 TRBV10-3 TGTGCCATCAGCGTCGACAGGGACCGTGGCTACACCTTC CAISVDRDRGYTF
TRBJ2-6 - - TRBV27 TGTGCCAGCAGTTTAAGGCAGAGGGTCGCTGGGGCCAACGTCCTGACTTTC CASSLRQRVAGANVLTF
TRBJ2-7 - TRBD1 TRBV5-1 TGCGCCAGCAGCCCAGGACAGGGCGAAACTTACGAGCAGTACTTC CASSPGQGETYEQYF
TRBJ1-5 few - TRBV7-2 TGTGCCAGCAGTAAGGACGGAATTAATCAGCCCCAGCATTTT CASSKDGINQPQHF
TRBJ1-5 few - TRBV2 TGTGCCAGCAGTGTTCTGGGAGCAAACACCTATCAGCCCCAGCATTTT CASSVLGANTYQPQHF
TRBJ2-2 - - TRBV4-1 TGCGCCAGCAGCCAAGATCCGAACACCGGGGAGCTGTTTTTT CASSQDPNTGELFF
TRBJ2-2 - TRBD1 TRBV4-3 TGCGCCAGCAGCCAGGAGGACAGGGGGCCCGGGGAGCTGTTTTTT CASSQEDRGPGELFF
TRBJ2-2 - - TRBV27 TGTGCCAGCAGTCCGACAAGGATATTCACCGGGGAGCTGTTTTTT CASSPTRIFTGELFF
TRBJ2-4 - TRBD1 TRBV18 TGTGCCAGCTCACCCTCAGGGACAGGGGGTAAAAACATTCAGTACTTC CASSPSGTGGKNIQYF
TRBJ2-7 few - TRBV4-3 TGCGCCAGCAGCCAAGCCCGACAGGCTACCTACGAGCAGTACTTC CASSQARQATYEQYF
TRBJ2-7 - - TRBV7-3 TGTGCCAGCAGCTTAACTGCAGGGGAAAACTACGAGCAGTACTTC CASSLTAGENYEQYF
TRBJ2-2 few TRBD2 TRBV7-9 TGTGCCAGCAGCTTAGGCGGGAGCTCTGGGACCGGGGAGCTGTTTTTT CASSLGGSSGTGELFF
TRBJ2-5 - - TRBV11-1 TGTGCCAGCAGCCCCGGGGAACAGGGAAAGACCCAGTACTTC CASSPGEQGKTQYF
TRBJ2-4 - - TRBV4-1 TGTGCCAGCAGCCAAGGGGGAAGTACGAATAAAAACATTCAGTACTTC CASSQGGSTNKNIQYF
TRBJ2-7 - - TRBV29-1 TGCAGCGTGGGAAGAGGACAGAACTACGAGCAGTACTTC CSVGRGQNYEQYF
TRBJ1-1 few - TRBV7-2 TGTGCCAGCAGCGCTAGCGACGGCACTGAAGCTTTCTTT CASSASDGTEAFF
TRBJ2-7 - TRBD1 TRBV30 TGTGCCTGGCGACCCGGGACAGGGTTGATCTACGAGCAGTACTTC CAWRPGTGLIYEQYF
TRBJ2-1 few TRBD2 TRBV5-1 TGCGCCAGCAGCTTGGCCGGGACTAGCGGCTACAATGAGCAGTTCTTC CASSLAGTSGYNEQFF
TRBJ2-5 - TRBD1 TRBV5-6 TGTGCCAGCAGGATCTTGGACAGGGAGCACGAGACCCAGTACTTC CASRILDREHETQYF
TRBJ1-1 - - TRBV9 TGTGCCAGCAGCGTACAGCCCAGGGCTGAAGCTTTCTTT CASSVQPRAEAFF